The source of this T cell receptor (beta chain) is a study of Ad26.COV2.S vaccination and SARS-CoV-2 variants. Per the germline V gene, CDR1 is MNHEY and CDR2 is SMNVEV (reference sequence). The CDR3 covers 14 residues. The V gene end was trimmed by 5 bases and the J gene end by 6 bases; junction bases not matched to a gene: 6. The treatment is: 15 to 20 received Ad26.COV2.S at low or high dose, single or two shots; about 5 received placebo; per-sample allocation not given. Sampling took place 63 days after the first vaccine or placebo injection. The data were produced by immunoSEQ multiplex PCR, yet TCRdb's version contains in-frame clones alone and is incomplete. The table lists 330,000 or so clones, roughly 90% of them singletons, with approximately 5% in the top ten.

This chain links TRBV27 with TRBJ2-2, with 7 bases that match TRBD1. The sequences come from peripheral blood, collected in a trial of Ad26.COV2.S vaccine versus placebo. The origin of this receptor is a person between 18 and 65 years old who received the Ad26.COV2.S COVID-19 vaccine or a placebo. The CDR3 bases are TGTGCCAGCAGTCCCCACAGGGGTCCCGGGGAGCTGTTTTTT. It is translated as CASSPHRGPGELFF.